This is a list of T cell receptor beta chains from one sample in a study of a mutant IDH1 vaccine in newly diagnosed glioma. Antigen specificity for these receptors is unknown. Measured with immunoSEQ multiplex PCR; TCRdb has only the in-frame clones, and not every one. This repertoire shows tens of thousands of clones, roughly 84% found once; its top ten account for approximately 12%. This specimen was PBMCs, taken from a glioma patient whose treatment included an IDH1 peptide vaccine. Every receptor here comes from a man between 18 and 29 years old with glioma. The CDR3 runs from the conserved cysteine through the conserved F or W. D genes are given only for firm matches. The listing skips clone size in some rows; elsewhere it reads once, few, many or a size class.

D: TRBD1
size: once
V: TRBV7-9
J: TRBJ2-2
DNA: TGTGCCAGCAGCAGGACAGGGGATTATAACGGGGAGCTGTTTTTT
CDR3: CASSRTGDYNGELFF

D: .
size: .
V: TRBV6-5
J: TRBJ2-7
DNA: TGTGCCAGCAGTTACACTGCGGGGGCCCTCTACGAGCAGTACTTC
CDR3: CASSYTAGALYEQYF

D: .
size: .
V: TRBV7-9
J: TRBJ2-7
DNA: TGTGCCAGCAGCTCAACCTACGAGCAGTACTTC
CDR3: CASSSTYEQYF

D: .
size: few
V: TRBV28
J: TRBJ2-7
DNA: TGTGCCAGCAGTCCCGGACGGTACCTCAACGAGCAGTACTTC
CDR3: CASSPGRYLNEQYF

D: .
size: .
V: TRBV9
J: TRBJ2-7
DNA: TGTGCCAGCAGCGTAGCAGGTATCAACTACGAGCAGTACTTC
CDR3: CASSVAGINYEQYF

D: .
size: .
V: TRBV28
J: TRBJ2-1
DNA: TGTGCCAGCAGAACCACCGGGACTCCCGGCAATGAGCAGTTCTTC
CDR3: CASRTTGTPGNEQFF

D: .
size: .
V: TRBV5-6
J: TRBJ1-6
DNA: TGTGCCAGCAGCTCGGACATGGACTTTAGACCCTATAATTCACCCCTCCACTTT
CDR3: CASSSDMDFRPYNSPLHF

D: .
size: .
V: TRBV6-5
J: TRBJ2-3
DNA: TGTGCCAGCAGTTATCTGTGGCCAAGCACAGATACGCAGTATTTT
CDR3: CASSYLWPSTDTQYF

D: .
size: .
V: TRBV27
J: TRBJ1-2
DNA: TGTGCCAGCAGACCAGGTACAGCTTCTAACTATGGCTACACCTTC
CDR3: CASRPGTASNYGYTF

D: .
size: .
V: TRBV6-5
J: TRBJ1-3
DNA: TGTGCCAGCAGTTACGAGCGGGGGTCTGGAAACACCATATATTTT
CDR3: CASSYERGSGNTIYF

D: .
size: .
V: TRBV7-2
J: TRBJ1-5
DNA: TGTGCCAGCAGTCAAGTGGCAGTTCCCAATCAGCCCCAGCATTTT
CDR3: CASSQVAVPNQPQHF

D: TRBD1
size: .
V: TRBV2
J: TRBJ1-1
DNA: TGTGCCAGCGCTTGGGACAGGGAGGGGGGGGGTATGAACACTGAAGCTTTCTTT
CDR3: CASAWDREGGGMNTEAFF

D: .
size: .
V: TRBV5-6
J: TRBJ2-7
DNA: TGTGCCAGCAGCTTTGGGAGCTCCTACGAGCAGTACTTC
CDR3: CASSFGSSYEQYF

D: .
size: once
V: TRBV7-8
J: TRBJ1-2
DNA: TGTGCCAGCAGCCCGGGCGGCCGGGGCAGGGGCTACACCTTC
CDR3: CASSPGGRGRGYTF

D: TRBD1
size: .
V: TRBV27
J: TRBJ1-5
DNA: TGTGCCAGCAGTTTCAGGGGGCAGGGCAATCAGCCCCAGCATTTT
CDR3: CASSFRGQGNQPQHF

D: TRBD2
size: .
V: TRBV6-1
J: TRBJ2-1
DNA: TGTGCCAGCAGTGAAGATGCACTAGCGGTCAGGTGGTTCTTC
CDR3: CASSEDALAVRWFF

D: TRBD1
size: .
V: TRBV27
J: TRBJ1-6
DNA: TGTGCCAGCAGTTTAGGAAGAGCAGGGGGCTTTTCACCCCTCCACTTT
CDR3: CASSLGRAGGFSPLHF

D: .
size: .
V: TRBV9
J: TRBJ2-2
DNA: TGTGCCAGCAGCGTAGTGGTGGGGTCGAACACCGGGGAGCTGTTTTTT
CDR3: CASSVVVGSNTGELFF

D: TRBD1
size: .
V: TRBV10-3
J: TRBJ1-1
DNA: TGTGCCATCAGTCCCCCGGGACAGGGGATGAACACTGAAGCTTTCTTT
CDR3: CAISPPGQGMNTEAFF

D: .
size: .
V: TRBV5-6
J: TRBJ1-2
DNA: TGTGCCAGCAGCTCATATACAGGGCCCTTTTTCTATGGCTACACCTTC
CDR3: CASSSYTGPFFYGYTF

D: .
size: .
V: TRBV29-1
J: TRBJ2-2
DNA: TGCAGCGTTGGTCGATCCTTTCCCGCGAACACCGGGGAGCTGTTTTTT
CDR3: CSVGRSFPANTGELFF

D: .
size: .
V: TRBV7-2
J: TRBJ1-3
DNA: TGTGCCAGCAGCTTAGCTCCGGGGCGCACTGGAAACACCATATATTTT
CDR3: CASSLAPGRTGNTIYF

D: TRBD1
size: .
V: TRBV6-5
J: TRBJ2-7
DNA: TGTGCCAGCAGTTGGAGGGGACAGGCCTACGAGCAGTACTTC
CDR3: CASSWRGQAYEQYF

D: .
size: .
V: TRBV30
J: TRBJ1-2
DNA: TGTGCCTGGAGTGAAGGGCTTCGGGATGGCTACACCTTC
CDR3: CAWSEGLRDGYTF

D: TRBD1
size: .
V: TRBV10-3
J: TRBJ1-1
DNA: TGTGCCATCAGCCAGGGGGCTGGAGCTTTCTTT
CDR3: CAISQGAGAFF

D: TRBD1
size: .
V: TRBV28
J: TRBJ1-1
DNA: TGTGCCAGCAAGGCGGGACAGCAGAACACTGAAGCTTTCTTT
CDR3: CASKAGQQNTEAFF

D: .
size: .
V: TRBV7-6
J: TRBJ1-1
DNA: TGTGCCAGCAGCCCACCTGTGGGGGGCACTGAAGCTTTCTTT
CDR3: CASSPPVGGTEAFF

D: .
size: .
V: TRBV5-5
J: TRBJ2-7
DNA: TGTGCCAGCAGCTTGGTCGGAGGGAATGGGGAGCAGTACTTC
CDR3: CASSLVGGNGEQYF

D: TRBD1
size: .
V: TRBV7-9
J: TRBJ1-2
DNA: TGTGCCAGCAGCCCGCAAGGGAACAGGGGGAAGAGCTATGGCTACACCTTC
CDR3: CASSPQGNRGKSYGYTF

D: .
size: once
V: TRBV7-2
J: TRBJ2-7
DNA: TGTGCCAGCAGCTTAACGACAGTCACCGAGCAGTACTTC
CDR3: CASSLTTVTEQYF

D: TRBD1
size: .
V: TRBV2
J: TRBJ1-1
DNA: TGTGCCAGCAGCCCTGACAGGGTGGTAGGGGCGGACACTGAAGCTTTCTTT
CDR3: CASSPDRVVGADTEAFF

D: TRBD1
size: .
V: TRBV4-3
J: TRBJ1-4
DNA: TGCGCCAGCAGCCATCGGACAGGGGTTGAAAAACTGTTTTTT
CDR3: CASSHRTGVEKLFF

D: .
size: .
V: TRBV19
J: TRBJ1-6
DNA: TGTGCCAGTAGTATAGTTTCCGGGGATAGCTCACCCCTCCACTTT
CDR3: CASSIVSGDSSPLHF

D: TRBD2
size: .
V: TRBV27
J: TRBJ2-1
DNA: TGTGCCAGCGGACTAGCGGAGTACAATGAGCAGTTCTTC
CDR3: CASGLAEYNEQFF

D: .
size: .
V: TRBV11-2
J: TRBJ1-1
DNA: TGTGCCAGCAGCTTAGGAGGTGAAGCTTTCTTT
CDR3: CASSLGGEAFF

D: TRBD1
size: once
V: TRBV6-1
J: TRBJ2-7
DNA: TGTGCCAGCAGTGAAATTGGTTGGGACAGGGCGTTTCAGTACTTC
CDR3: CASSEIGWDRAFQYF

D: .
size: .
V: TRBV5-5
J: TRBJ2-7
DNA: TGTGCCAGCAGCTTGTCATCGAGTTCAGGTCCCGGTTCCTACGAGCAGTACTTC
CDR3: CASSLSSSSGPGSYEQYF

D: TRBD1
size: .
V: TRBV6-6
J: TRBJ1-1
DNA: TGTGCCAGCAGCCGACAGGGGAAGAACACTGAAGCTTTCTTT
CDR3: CASSRQGKNTEAFF

D: TRBD1
size: .
V: TRBV4-1
J: TRBJ1-5
DNA: TGCGCCAGCAGCCAAGATCCACTCGTGACAGGGACATTCAATCAGCCCCAGCATTTT
CDR3: CASSQDPLVTGTFNQPQHF

D: TRBD1
size: .
V: TRBV19
J: TRBJ1-4
DNA: TGTGCCAGTAGTGCGCCGGGACAGGGCCCCACTAATGAAAAACTGTTTTTT
CDR3: CASSAPGQGPTNEKLFF

D: .
size: .
V: TRBV28
J: TRBJ1-1
DNA: TGTGCCAGCAGTTTATACGGCGGTACCGGGCTTGAAGCTTTCTTT
CDR3: CASSLYGGTGLEAFF

D: .
size: once
V: TRBV5-4
J: TRBJ1-2
DNA: TGTGCCAGCAGCTTGGACAGGGCTAACTATGGCTACACCTTC
CDR3: CASSLDRANYGYTF

D: .
size: .
V: TRBV2
J: TRBJ2-1
DNA: TGTGCCAGCTCACAACTCCTTGAGCAGTTCTTC
CDR3: CASSQLLEQFF

D: TRBD2
size: .
V: TRBV30
J: TRBJ2-3
DNA: TGTGCCTGGAGTGAAGGCACTAGCGGAAAAACAGATACGCAGTATTTT
CDR3: CAWSEGTSGKTDTQYF

D: .
size: .
V: TRBV6-5
J: TRBJ1-2
DNA: TGTGCCAGCAGTTCCCGGGACCGGGGCTTATATGGCTACACCTTC
CDR3: CASSSRDRGLYGYTF